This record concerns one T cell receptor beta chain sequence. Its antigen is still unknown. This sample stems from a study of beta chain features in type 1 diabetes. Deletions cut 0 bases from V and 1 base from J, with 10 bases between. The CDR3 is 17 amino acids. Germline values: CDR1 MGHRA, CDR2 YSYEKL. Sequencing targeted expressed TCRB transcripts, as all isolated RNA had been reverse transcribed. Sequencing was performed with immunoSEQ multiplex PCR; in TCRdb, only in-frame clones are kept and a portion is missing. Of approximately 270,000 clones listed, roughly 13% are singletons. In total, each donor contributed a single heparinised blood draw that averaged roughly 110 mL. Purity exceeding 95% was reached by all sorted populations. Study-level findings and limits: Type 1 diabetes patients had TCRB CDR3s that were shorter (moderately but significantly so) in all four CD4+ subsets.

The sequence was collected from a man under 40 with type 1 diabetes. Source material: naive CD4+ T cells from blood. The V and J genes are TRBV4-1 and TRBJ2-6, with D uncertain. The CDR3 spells CASSQELATSGANVLTF. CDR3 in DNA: TGCGCCAGCAGCCAAGAGCTGGCGACTTCTGGGGCCAACGTCCTGACTTTC.